The 18 T cell receptor beta chains in this list originate from one sample, sequenced in a study of Ad26.COV2.S vaccination and SARS-CoV-2 variants. Treatment in this sample: about 20 received Ad26.COV2.S at low or high dose, single or two shots; several received placebo; per-sample allocation not given. The investigators took samples on day 63 after the first vaccine or placebo injection. Only in-frame clones appear in the TCRdb table, and some are missing; sequencing was by immunoSEQ multiplex PCR. Of 350,000 to 500,000 clones in the sample, 88% were seen once. Sequenced here: peripheral blood, sampled in a trial of Ad26.COV2.S vaccine versus placebo. These receptors were obtained from a person aged 18 to 59 who received the Ad26.COV2.S COVID-19 vaccine or a placebo.

The chain is built from TRBV7-2 and TRBJ2-7, with a possible D match to TRBD1 (5 bases). Germline assignment: CDR1 SGHTA and CDR2 FQGNSA. With 2 bases removed from V and 3 bases from J, the gap between germline ends came to 14 bases. The CDR3 is made up of 15 amino acids. The CDR3 here is CASSLRTGPHYEQYF. The CDR3 bases are TGTGCCAGCAGCTTAAGAACAGGACCTCACTACGAGCAGTACTTC.

The chain combines TRBV18 with TRBJ2-5, with 7 bases lining up with TRBD2. Germline V lookup: CDR1 KGHSH, CDR2 LQKENI. Germline trimming cut 3 bases from V and 2 bases from J; bases unmatched to any gene: 0. This CDR3 region has 13 residues. The CDR3 DNA reads TGTGCCAGCTCACCGGGACTACAAGAGACCCAGTACTTC. Its translation is CASSPGLQETQYF.

V is TRBV5-1 and J is TRBJ1-4, with a weak D call TRBD1 (5 bases). The CDR3 contains 14 residues. Trimming stripped 4 bases from V and 5 bases from J, with 12 bases between. The germline V gene encodes CDR1 SGHRS and CDR2 YFSETQ. CDR3 bases: TGCGCCAGCAGCGTGGGACTGACGAATGAAAAACTGTTTTTT. Residues: CASSVGLTNEKLFF.

The gene calls are TRBV10-3 and TRBJ2-2; 16 bases line up with TRBD2. Germline CDR1 and CDR2: ENHRY and SYGVKD. V lost 7 bases, J lost 4 bases, and 3 bases stayed unmatched. This CDR3 comprises 16 residues. CDR3 sequence (DNA): TGTGCCATCACAGGGACTAGCGGGGGGGCCACCGGGGAGCTGTTTTTT. It yields the protein CAITGTSGGATGELFF.

This clone was counted a few times. The CDR3 reads CASSSRSESSGNTIYF. The CDR3 DNA is TGTGCCAGCAGCTCGCGGAGCGAGAGCTCTGGAAACACCATATATTTT. The chain joins TRBV7-9 to TRBJ1-3, with D uncertain. V lost 4 bases and J lost 0, with 13 bases in between. Germline-derived CDR1 and CDR2 are SEHNR and FQNEAQ (reference sequence). This CDR3 contains 16 residues. The whole variable domain, remainder taken from reference TRBV7-9 and TRBJ1-3, is DTGVSQNPRHKITKRGQNVTFRCDPISEHNRLYWYRQTLGQGPEFLTYFQNEAQLEKSRLLSDRFSAERPKGSFSTLEIQRTEQGDSAMYLCASSSRSESSGNTIYFGEGSWLTVV.

The chain joins TRBV10-3 to TRBJ2-6, with D possibly matching TRBD2 (7 bases). The V gene's germline CDR1 is ENHRY and CDR2 SYGVKD. The CDR3 extends over 16 amino acids. The V gene lost 3 bases and the J gene lost 2 bases, with 11 bases spanning the gap. The CDR3 DNA sequence: TGTGCCATCAGTGATGGGGGGGCGACTGGGGCCAACGTCCTGACTTTC. It translates to CAISDGGATGANVLTF.

The chain recombines TRBV12-3 or TRBV12-4 with TRBJ2-5; D is unclear. CDR3 length: 13 amino acids. Trimming pared 10 bases from V and 2 bases from J, leaving 14 bases between. CDR3 residues: CATSTGGQETQYF. The DNA for the CDR3 is TGTGCCACCTCGACGGGCGGACAAGAGACCCAGTACTTC.

This clone was detected a few times. The chain employs TRBV4-3 and TRBJ2-1; TRBD2 matches 14 bases. The V gene end was trimmed by 4 bases and the J gene end by 0 bases; junction bases not matched to a gene: 8. CDR3 length equals 19 residues. Per germline, CDR1 LGHNA and CDR2 YSLEER. The CDR3: CASSRRTSGGPSSYNEQFF. The CDR3 DNA is TGCGCCAGCAGCCGCCGGACTAGCGGGGGGCCGAGCTCCTACAATGAGCAGTTCTTC.

V is TRBV7-9 and J is TRBJ1-4; unclear D gene. This CDR3 contains 13 residues. V was cut by 3 bases and J by 7 bases, with 9 bases left in between. CDR1 SEHNR and CDR2 FQNEAQ come from the germline V gene (reference sequence). The CDR3 loop is CASSFGIGEKLFF. Written as DNA, the CDR3 is TGTGCCAGCAGCTTCGGTATCGGTGAAAAACTGTTTTTT. The variable domain in full, with the rest retrieved from reference TRBV7-9 and TRBJ1-4, is DTGVSQNPRHKITKRGQNVTFRCDPISEHNRLYWYRQTLGQGPEFLTYFQNEAQLEKSRLLSDRFSAERPKGSFSTLEIQRTEQGDSAMYLCASSFGIGEKLFFGSGTQLSVL.

This CDR3 is CASSFSRGGLVTDTQYF. CDR3 nucleotides: TGTGCCAGCAGCTTCAGCCGGGGGGGCCTGGTCACAGATACGCAGTATTTT. V usage is TRBV7-2 and J usage is TRBJ2-3, with 8 nucleotides matching TRBD2. Germline V gene lookup returns CDR1 SGHTA and CDR2 FQGNSA. This CDR3 comprises 17 residues. With 3 bases clipped from V and 2 bases from J, the junction kept 10 bases outside the gene matches.

V gene TRBV11-2 combines with J gene TRBJ1-1; D ambiguous. There are 14 residues in the CDR3. Trimming took off 0 bases at V and 0 bases at J, with 5 bases between the two ends. The germline V gene has CDR1 SGHAT and CDR2 FQNNGV. The CDR3, as DNA: TGTGCCAGCAGCTTAGACTACGTGAACACTGAAGCTTTCTTT. It translates to CASSLDYVNTEAFF.

The chain joins TRBV7-8 to TRBJ1-1; a possible D gene is TRBD1 (5 bases). The germline V and J ends were trimmed by 0 bases and 4 bases, with 9 bases remaining between them. The CDR3 runs to 14 residues. CDR1 and CDR2 from the germline V gene are SGHVS and FQNEAQ. CDR3 in amino acids: CASSLAPGSTEAFF. DNA of the CDR3: TGTGCCAGCAGCTTAGCTCCAGGGAGCACTGAAGCTTTCTTT.

This clone turned up a few times. CDR3 residues: CASNTRQGDGEQYF. In DNA form, the CDR3 reads TGTGCCAGCAACACCCGACAGGGTGATGGCGAGCAGTACTTC. The chain couples TRBV27 to TRBJ2-7; TRBD1 agrees at 7 bases. Looked up from germline, CDR1 is MNHEY and CDR2 is SMNVEV (reference sequence). This CDR3 region has 14 residues. Trimming took 7 bases from V and 6 from J; bases not matched to a gene: 12.

The rearrangement joins TRBV18 to TRBJ1-4; D is uncertain. The CDR3 is 15 residues long. The germline V gene has CDR1 KGHSH and CDR2 LQKENI. Trimming pared 6 bases from V and 1 base from J, leaving 12 bases between. CDR3 region: CASSSGLQTNEKLFF. Written as DNA, the CDR3 is TGTGCCAGCTCTTCCGGGCTCCAAACTAATGAAAAACTGTTTTTT.

The chain combines TRBV7-2 with TRBJ2-7; D gene uncertain. In germline, CDR1 is SGHTA, CDR2 FQGNSA. Trimming shortened V by 1 base and J by 3 bases, and 7 bases separated the two germline ends. CDR3 length: 13 amino acids. The CDR3 nucleotides are TGTGCCAGCAGCTTAGAGGTGTACTACGAGCAGTACTTC. Translated, it gives CASSLEVYYEQYF.

The V call is TRBV30, the J call TRBJ1-4, with D hard to call. From germline, CDR1 is GTSNPN and CDR2 SVGIG (reference sequence). V shed 0 bases and J shed 17 bases, with 16 bases lying between them. The CDR3 spans 12 residues. The CDR3 DNA sequence: TGTGCCTGGAGTGTATCCCGGGTCTCCCGATTTTTT. It specifies CAWSVSRVSRFF.

The rearrangement links TRBV7-3 to TRBJ2-7; 9 nucleotides align to TRBD1. After removal of 5 bases from V and 5 bases from J, the junction contained 10 bases not matched to a gene. Germline lookup yields CDR1 SGHTA and CDR2 FQGTGA. The CDR3 loop spans 15 amino acids. DNA for the CDR3: TGTGCCAGCAGCCCAACCGGGACAGGGCTCGACGAGCAGTACTTC. Translating it yields CASSPTGTGLDEQYF. The variable domain in full, with the rest retrieved from reference TRBV7-3 and TRBJ2-7, is GAGVSQTPSNKVTEKGKYVELRCDPISGHTALYWYRQSLGQGPEFLIYFQGTGAADDSGLPNDRFFAVRPEGSVSTLKIQRTERGDSAVYLCASSPTGTGLDEQYFGPGTRLTVT.

J is TRBJ2-1 and V is TRBV14; 10 nucleotides line up with TRBD1. CDR3 size: 17 residues. The V segment lost 0 bases and the J segment 6 bases; nucleotides outside the gene matches: 8. Germline loops: CDR1 SGHDN, CDR2 FVKESK. CDR3 DNA: TGTGCCAGCAGCCAAGATCTAAGGACAGGGGGAGGCAATGAGCAGTTCTTC. This codes for CASSQDLRTGGGNEQFF.